The source of this T cell receptor beta chain is a study of beta chain features in type 1 diabetes. Study-wide points: TCRB CDR3s were moderately but significantly shorter in Type 1 diabetes patients in all four CD4+ subsets.

In regard to this clone: Its antigen is as yet unknown.

Every bit of the isolated RNA underwent reverse transcription, so sequencing read expressed TCRB transcripts. Sequencing was performed with immunoSEQ multiplex PCR; in TCRdb, only in-frame clones are kept and a portion is missing. This table has roughly 150,000 clones, about 9.3% appearing once. Unmatched junction bases numbered 3, after V lost 4 bases and J lost 3 bases. Germline V gives CDR1 SGHRS, CDR2 YFSETQ. This CDR3 spans 16 amino acids. The sequenced material came from central memory CD4+ T cells from blood. The rearrangement uses TRBV5-1 and TRBJ2-3, with 15 bases aligning to TRBD2. The receptor was derived from a man aged 30-40 years with type 1 diabetes. As DNA, the CDR3 is TGCGCCAGCAGCCGGACTAGCGGGAGGGGGACAGATACGCAGTATTTT. This gives the protein CASSRTSGRGTDTQYF.